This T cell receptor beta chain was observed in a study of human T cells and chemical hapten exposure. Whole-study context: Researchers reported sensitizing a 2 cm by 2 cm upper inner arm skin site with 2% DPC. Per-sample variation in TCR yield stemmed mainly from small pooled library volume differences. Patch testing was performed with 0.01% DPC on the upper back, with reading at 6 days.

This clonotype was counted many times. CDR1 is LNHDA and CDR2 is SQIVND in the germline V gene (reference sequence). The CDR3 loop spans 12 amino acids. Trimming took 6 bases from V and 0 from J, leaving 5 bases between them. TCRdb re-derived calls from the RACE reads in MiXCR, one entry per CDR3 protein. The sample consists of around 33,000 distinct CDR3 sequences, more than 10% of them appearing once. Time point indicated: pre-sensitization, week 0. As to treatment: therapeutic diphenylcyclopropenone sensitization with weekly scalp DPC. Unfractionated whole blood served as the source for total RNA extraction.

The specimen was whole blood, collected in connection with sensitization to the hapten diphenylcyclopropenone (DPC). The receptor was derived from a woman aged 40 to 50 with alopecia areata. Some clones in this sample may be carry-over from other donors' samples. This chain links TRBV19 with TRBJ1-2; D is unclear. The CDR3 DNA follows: TGTGCCAGTAGCCACGCTAACTATGGCTACACCTTC. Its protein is CASSHANYGYTF. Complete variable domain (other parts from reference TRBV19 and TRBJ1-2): DGGITQSPKYLFRKEGQNVTLSCEQNLNHDAMYWYRQDPGQGLRLIYYSQIVNDFQKGDIAEGYSVSREKKESFPLTVTSAQKNPTAFYLCASSHANYGYTFGSGTRLTVV.